Shown below are 30 T cell receptor beta chains from a single sample sequenced in a study of response to subunit inactivated influenza vaccine. TCRdb itself ran the RT-PCR reads through MiXCR, one entry per CDR3 protein. The sample gives 600,000 to 700,000 distinct CDR3 sequences, 14% of which show up once; 7.5% to 8% is in the top ten. This sample comprised PBMCs from blood, obtained 14 days before vaccination. The receptors originated from a man aged 45-60 years who received an inactivated influenza vaccine.

V gene TRBV6-2 or TRBV6-3 combines with J gene TRBJ2-7; TRBD1 matches 7 bases. The V gene's germline CDR1 is MNHEY and CDR2 SVGEGT. The CDR3 has 14 residues. Unmatched junction bases numbered 8, after V lost 5 bases and J lost 4 bases. The CDR3 nucleotides are TGTGCCAGCAGTAAACGACAGGGCTCATACGAGCAGTACTTC. Protein sequence: CASSKRQGSYEQYF.

The sample holds a few counts of this clonotype. The V gene is TRBV29-1, the J gene TRBJ2-1; 7 bases match TRBD2. The junction had 12 bases not matched to a gene; V was cut back by 4 bases and J by 9 bases. CDR1 is SQVTM and CDR2 is ANQGSEA in the germline V gene. This CDR3 has 14 amino acids. CDR3 bases: TGCAGCGTTGGAGACGGCGGGGGAACGGGTGAGCAGTTCTTC. Its protein is CSVGDGGGTGEQFF.

This clonotype was picked up many times. The rearrangement uses TRBV5-5 and TRBJ1-3, with 8 bases that match TRBD1. V dropped 1 base and J dropped 2; count of bases not matched to a gene: 5. The CDR3 has 16 residues. Germline assignment: CDR1 SGHKS and CDR2 YYEKEE (reference sequence). This chain's CDR3 is CASSLPLTGAGNTIYF. As DNA, the CDR3 is TGTGCCAGCAGCTTGCCTCTGACAGGGGCTGGAAACACCATATATTTT. The entire variable domain, with the rest obtained from reference TRBV5-5 and TRBJ1-3, is as follows: DAGVTQSPTHLIKTRGQQVTLRCSPISGHKSVSWYQQVLGQGPQFIFQYYEKEERGRGNFPDRFSARQFPNYSSELNVNALLLGDSALYLCASSLPLTGAGNTIYFGEGSWLTVV.

This clonotype has a handful of counts. The genes are TRBV5-1 and TRBJ2-2, with 8 bases aligning to TRBD1. Losses at the gene ends were 5 bases for V and 7 bases for J; bases not matched to a gene: 7. Germline assignment: CDR1 SGHRS and CDR2 YFSETQ. The CDR3 spans 14 residues. The CDR3 protein is CASSTGTGSGELFF. The CDR3 DNA sequence: TGCGCCAGCAGTACCGGGACAGGTAGCGGGGAGCTGTTTTTT.

The chain has TRBV14 and TRBJ2-2; D is uncertain. Looked up from germline, CDR1 is SGHDN and CDR2 is FVKESK. The CDR3 spans 15 residues. V was trimmed by 0 bases and J by 4 bases, leaving 9 bases between them. The CDR3 DNA is TGTGCCAGCAGCCAAGATTTGTCAGCCACCGGGGAGCTGTTTTTT. It encodes CASSQDLSATGELFF.

The table lists this clonotype with many counts. The chain combines TRBV7-2 with TRBJ2-1; tentatively, D is TRBD1 (5 bases). The V end lost 4 bases, the J end lost 7 bases, and 11 bases lay between the germline ends. This CDR3 has 13 amino acids. Per the germline V gene, CDR1 is SGHTA and CDR2 is FQGNSA. The CDR3 nucleotides read TGTGCCAGCAGCTCGGCAGGGAAGAATGAGCAGTTCTTC. This translates into CASSSAGKNEQFF.

This clonotype turned up a few times. The rearrangement links TRBV7-2 to TRBJ2-4, with D tentatively TRBD1 or TRBD2 (5 bases each). Per the germline V gene, CDR1 is SGHTA and CDR2 is FQGNSA. Trimming shortened V by 0 bases and J by 5 bases, and 5 bases separated the two germline ends. The CDR3 length is 13 residues. The CDR3 DNA reads as TGTGCCAGCAGCTTAGCGGGGGAAAACATTCAGTACTTC. This codes for CASSLAGENIQYF.

This sequence joins TRBV29-1 and TRBJ1-1; 11 nucleotides agree with TRBD1. The junction had 25 bases not matched to a gene; V was cut back by 3 bases and J by 4 bases. Per germline, CDR1 SQVTM and CDR2 ANQGSEA. This CDR3 contains 21 residues. The DNA for the CDR3 is TGCAGCGTTGACTCCACAACATACAAGAGGACAGGGGGCGCGCTGGTCACTGAAGCTTTCTTT. Amino acid sequence: CSVDSTTYKRTGGALVTEAFF.

This clonotype was recorded once. The V call is TRBV5-6, the J call TRBJ1-5; possibly TRBD1 for D (6 bases). CDR1 is SGHDT and CDR2 is YYEEEE in the germline V gene. The CDR3 is made up of 15 amino acids. V was shortened by 4 bases and J by 3 bases, with 14 bases between the two germline ends. The CDR3 sequence: CASSRGRPHNQPQHF. The CDR3 DNA reads as TGTGCCAGCAGCCGGGGGCGGCCCCACAATCAGCCCCAGCATTTT.

The chain is built from TRBV4-2 and TRBJ2-5; 10 nucleotides align to TRBD2. The CDR3 sequence is 17 residues long. Germline V gives CDR1 LGHNA, CDR2 YNFKEQ. V was pared by 1 base and J by 5 bases, with 10 bases of the junction left unmatched. The CDR3 sequence is CASSQGRETSGEETQYF. In DNA form, the CDR3 reads TGTGCCAGCAGCCAAGGGAGGGAAACTAGCGGGGAGGAGACCCAGTACTTC.

In this sample, this clonotype turned up many times. V is TRBV4-1 and J is TRBJ1-1, with D possibly matching TRBD1 (6 bases). CDR3 size: 15 residues. Germline lookup yields CDR1 MGHRA and CDR2 YSYEKL. V lost 0 bases, J lost 3 bases, and 11 bases lay in between. The chain's CDR3 is CASSQDSGADTEAFF. CDR3 nucleotide sequence: TGCGCCAGCAGCCAAGACTCGGGGGCCGACACTGAAGCTTTCTTT.

Only a few counts were recorded for this clonotype. The rearrangement joins TRBV7-3 to TRBJ1-1; perhaps TRBD1 as D (5 bases). The germline V gene has CDR1 SGHTA and CDR2 FQGTGA. V was clipped by 1 base and J by 3 bases, with 15 bases between them. The CDR3 contains 16 residues. The CDR3 sequence: CASSLMGRGGYTEAFF. CDR3 nucleotides: TGTGCCAGCAGCTTAATGGGAAGGGGAGGGTACACTGAAGCTTTCTTT.

This clonotype was observed at least ten times. The chain combines TRBV5-1 with TRBJ1-2; D unresolved. The CDR3 is made up of 15 amino acids. Trimming stripped 6 bases from V and 0 bases from J, with 15 bases between. The V gene's germline CDR1 is SGHRS and CDR2 YFSETQ. CDR3 residues: CASTPRAGSNYGYTF. The DNA of the CDR3 is TGCGCCAGCACCCCACGGGCAGGATCTAACTATGGCTACACCTTC.

The chain combines TRBV7-2 with TRBJ1-2, with a weak D call TRBD1 (6 bases). The CDR3 spans 14 residues. Germline CDR1 reads SGHTA; CDR2 reads FQGNSA. The V gene lost 3 bases and the J gene lost 5 bases, with 13 bases spanning the gap. CDR3 in amino acids: CASSLDSNSYGYTF. Here the CDR3 DNA reads TGTGCCAGCAGCTTGGACAGTAACTCGTATGGCTACACCTTC. The variable domain in full, with the rest retrieved from reference TRBV7-2 and TRBJ1-2, is GAGVSQSPSNKVTEKGKDVELRCDPISGHTALYWYRQSLGQGLEFLIYFQGNSAPDKSGLPSDRFSAERTGGSVSTLTIQRTQQEDSAVYLCASSLDSNSYGYTFGSGTRLTVV.

This clonotype has a handful of counts. The V call is TRBV25-1, the J call TRBJ2-1, with 14 positions matching TRBD2. V was pared by 3 bases and J by 0 bases, with 4 bases of the junction left unmatched. This CDR3 is built from 18 residues. Germline values: CDR1 MGHDK, CDR2 SYGVNS. CDR3 sequence: CASSDWTSGRSSYNEQFF. The CDR3 DNA reads TGTGCCAGCAGTGATTGGACTAGCGGGAGGAGCTCCTACAATGAGCAGTTCTTC. Based on the CDR3 plus reference TRBV25-1 and TRBJ2-1, the full variable domain is EADIYQTPRYLVIGTGKKITLECSQTMGHDKMYWYQQDPGMELHLIHYSYGVNSTEKGDLSSESTVSRIRTEHFPLTLESARPSHTSQYLCASSDWTSGRSSYNEQFFGPGTRLTVL.

This clonotype was found a few times. The chain employs TRBV6-2 or TRBV6-3 and TRBJ2-3; TRBD2 agrees at 7 bases. Per the germline V gene, CDR1 is MNHEY and CDR2 is SVGEGT. Losses at the gene ends were 5 bases for V and 9 bases for J; bases not matched to a gene: 5. CDR3 length: 12 residues. The CDR3 DNA follows: TGTGCCAGCAGTGAGCCTAGCGGCACGCAGTATTTT. Amino acid sequence: CASSEPSGTQYF.

This clonotype was seen only a few times. This rearrangement joins TRBV19 to TRBJ1-2; maybe TRBD1 (6 bases). There are 13 residues in the CDR3. CDR1 is LNHDA, CDR2 SQIVND, per germline (reference sequence). Trimming stripped 5 bases from V and 4 bases from J, with 11 bases between. The CDR3 protein is CASSQGISYGYTF. The CDR3 region has the DNA TGTGCCAGTAGTCAGGGGATAAGCTATGGCTACACCTTC.

CDR3: CASSWGSSGGEYNEQFF. Written as DNA, the CDR3 is TGCGCCAGCAGCTGGGGGTCTAGCGGGGGAGAATACAATGAGCAGTTCTTC. V usage is TRBV5-1 and J usage is TRBJ2-1, with 10 bases identical to TRBD2. The CDR3 runs 17 residues. CDR1 SGHRS and CDR2 YFSETQ come from the germline V gene. The V and J ends lost 3 bases and 4 bases, in that order; junction bases with no gene match: 10.

This clonotype was seen repeatedly, ten times or more. The chain recombines TRBV15 with TRBJ2-1; 8 bases are shared with TRBD2. The CDR3 consists of 16 residues. V dropped 3 bases and J dropped 3; count of bases not matched to a gene: 7. The germline V gene has CDR1 LNHNV and CDR2 YYDKDF (reference sequence). The CDR3 nucleotides read TGTGCCACCAGCAGTAAAGGCGGGGGGCTCTACAATGAGCAGTTCTTC. Protein sequence: CATSSKGGGLYNEQFF. The whole variable domain, filled in from reference TRBV15 and TRBJ2-1, reads DAMVIQNPRYQVTQFGKPVTLSCSQTLNHNVMYWYQQKSSQAPKLLFHYYDKDFNNEADTPDNFQSRRPNTSFCFLDIRSPGLGDTAMYLCATSSKGGGLYNEQFFGPGTRLTVL.

The chain carries TRBV12-3 or TRBV12-4 and TRBJ1-2; possibly TRBD1 for D (6 bases). The CDR3 is 14 residues long. V was shortened by 7 bases and J by 4 bases, with 16 bases between the two germline ends. The CDR3 DNA reads as TGTGCCAGCACCCGGACAGCGTGGGGCTATGGCTACACCTTC. Translating it yields CASTRTAWGYGYTF.

In this sample, this clonotype turned up a few times. The J gene is TRBJ1-2, the V gene TRBV24-1; TRBD1 might be the D (5 bases). This CDR3 contains 12 residues. Germline V gene lookup returns CDR1 KGHDR and CDR2 SFDVKD. Trimming shortened V by 3 bases and J by 7 bases, and 8 bases separated the two germline ends. The CDR3 is CATSDGTIGYTF. The CDR3 region has the DNA TGTGCCACCAGTGATGGGACGATTGGCTACACCTTC.

The chain is built from TRBV5-1 and TRBJ2-7, with TRBD1 matching over 9 bases. The CDR3 totals 14 residues. V shed 3 bases, J shed 3 bases, and the junction held 4 bases outside the gene matches. Germline CDR1 SGHRS, CDR2 YFSETQ. CDR3 loop: CASSSDRGNYEQYF. CDR3 DNA: TGCGCCAGCAGCTCGGACAGGGGCAACTACGAGCAGTACTTC.

In this sample, this clonotype turned up a few times. The V call is TRBV29-1, the J call TRBJ2-3; perhaps TRBD1 as D (5 bases). The CDR3 extends over 13 amino acids. CDR1 is SQVTM, CDR2 ANQGSEA, per germline. V lost 5 bases, J lost 4 bases, and 13 bases lay in between. The CDR3, as DNA: TGCAGCGTTCAACAGGTTTTGGCAGATACGCAGTATTTT. Protein product: CSVQQVLADTQYF.

V is TRBV29-1 and J is TRBJ1-6; D unresolved. V lost 7 bases and J 7 bases, leaving 14 bases between the germline ends. Germline V gene sequence: CDR1 SQVTM, CDR2 ANQGSEA. The CDR3 totals 13 residues. CDR3 sequence: CSARPNPNSPLHF. Written as DNA, the CDR3 is TGCAGCGCCCGACCCAACCCCAATTCACCCCTCCACTTT. Together with reference TRBV29-1 and TRBJ1-6, the CDR3 gives the full variable domain: SAVISQKPSRDICQRGTSLTIQCQVDSQVTMMFWYRQQPGQSLTLIATANQGSEATYESGFVIDKFPISRPNLTFSTLTVSNMSPEDSSIYLCSARPNPNSPLHFGNGTRLTVT.

This chain connects TRBV6-5 to TRBJ2-5; 8 bases fit TRBD1. The CDR3 covers 15 residues. V was clipped by 2 bases and J by 5 bases; unmatched bases: 7. The germline gives CDR1 MNHEY, CDR2 SVGAGI. DNA for the CDR3: TGTGCCAGCAGTTACCTCGGACAGGGCAAGGAGACCCAGTACTTC. Encoded protein: CASSYLGQGKETQYF.

This clonotype was seen a few times. The genes are TRBV6-5 and TRBJ2-7; TRBD2 is a possible D gene (6 bases). With 4 bases removed from V and 7 bases from J, the gap between germline ends came to 17 bases. The CDR3 consists of 14 residues. Per the germline V gene, CDR1 is MNHEY and CDR2 is SVGAGI. CDR3 sequence reads: CASSFGTYQEEQYF. DNA for the CDR3: TGTGCCAGCAGTTTTGGGACTTACCAGGAGGAGCAGTACTTC.

There are a few counts of this clonotype. The chain uses TRBV5-1 and TRBJ2-1; D unresolved. Germline CDR1 reads SGHRS; CDR2 reads YFSETQ. Trimming pared 4 bases from V and 0 bases from J, leaving 8 bases between. The CDR3 contains 14 residues. The CDR3: CASSPDLSYNEQFF. In nucleotides, the CDR3 is TGCGCCAGCAGCCCAGACCTCTCCTACAATGAGCAGTTCTTC.

The gene calls are TRBV29-1 and TRBJ2-3; 12 bases align to TRBD2. V lost 4 bases and J lost 4; bases outside the gene matches: 3. From germline, CDR1 is SQVTM and CDR2 ANQGSEA. The CDR3 sequence is 14 residues long. The CDR3 DNA follows: TGCAGCGTTGCTAGCGGGGGGGTCCCAGATACGCAGTATTTT. Its protein is CSVASGGVPDTQYF.

V gene TRBV7-8 combines with J gene TRBJ1-2; D remains unclear. The germline V and J ends were trimmed by 5 bases and 8 bases, with 18 bases remaining between them. The V gene's germline CDR1 is SGHVS and CDR2 FQNEAQ. The CDR3 sequence is 14 residues long. The CDR3 DNA reads TGTGCCAGCAGCCAAAGCTGGAGCGGGCGCGGCTACACCTTC. It codes for CASSQSWSGRGYTF.

This chain links TRBV12-3 or TRBV12-4 with TRBJ2-4; no clear D gene. The CDR3 consists of 13 residues. Trimming cost V 2 bases and J 0 bases, with 2 bases left between them. As DNA, the CDR3 is TGTGCCAGCAGTTTACTAGCCAAAAACATTCAGTACTTC. This gives the protein CASSLLAKNIQYF.